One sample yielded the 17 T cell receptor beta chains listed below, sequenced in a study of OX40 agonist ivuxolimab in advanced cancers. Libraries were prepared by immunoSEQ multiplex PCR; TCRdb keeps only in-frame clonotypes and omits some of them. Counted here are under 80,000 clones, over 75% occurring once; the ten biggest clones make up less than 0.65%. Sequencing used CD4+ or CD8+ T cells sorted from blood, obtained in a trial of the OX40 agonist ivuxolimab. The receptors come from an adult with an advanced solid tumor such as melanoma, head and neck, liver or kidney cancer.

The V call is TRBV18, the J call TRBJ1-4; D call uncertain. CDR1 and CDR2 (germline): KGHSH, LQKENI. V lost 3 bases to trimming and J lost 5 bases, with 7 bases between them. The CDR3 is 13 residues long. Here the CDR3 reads CASSPGENEKLFF. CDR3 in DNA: TGTGCCAGCTCACCTGGAGAAAATGAAAAACTGTTTTTT.

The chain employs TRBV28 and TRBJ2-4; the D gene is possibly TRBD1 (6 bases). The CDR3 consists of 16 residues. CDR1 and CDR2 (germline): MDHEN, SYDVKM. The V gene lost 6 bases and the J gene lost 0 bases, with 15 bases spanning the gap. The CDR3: CASSTQGSLAKNIQYF. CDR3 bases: TGTGCCAGCAGCACTCAGGGGAGCTTAGCCAAAAACATTCAGTACTTC.

The CDR3 is CASSSGQGASGYTF. The CDR3 nucleotides read TGCGCCAGCAGCTCCGGACAGGGGGCGTCGGGCTACACCTTC. V gene TRBV5-1 combines with J gene TRBJ1-2; 11 bases line up with TRBD1. With 3 bases clipped from V and 8 bases from J, the junction kept 6 bases outside the gene matches. In germline, CDR1 is SGHRS, CDR2 YFSETQ. The CDR3 consists of 14 residues.

The CDR3 coding sequence is TGTGCCAGCAGCTTTGAGACAGGGCTCTCACCCCTCCACTTT. Amino acids: CASSFETGLSPLHF. This chain uses TRBV5-6 with TRBJ1-6, with 7 bases that match TRBD1. This CDR3 is 14 amino acids long. CDR1 is SGHDT, CDR2 YYEEEE, per germline. V shed 2 bases and J 10 bases; nucleotides not matched to a gene: 6.

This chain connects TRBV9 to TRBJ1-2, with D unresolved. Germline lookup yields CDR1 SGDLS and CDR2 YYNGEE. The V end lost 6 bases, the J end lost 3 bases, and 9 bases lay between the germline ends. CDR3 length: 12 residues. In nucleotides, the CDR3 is TGTGCCAGCAACCGAGTCGACTATGGCTACACCTTC. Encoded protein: CASNRVDYGYTF.

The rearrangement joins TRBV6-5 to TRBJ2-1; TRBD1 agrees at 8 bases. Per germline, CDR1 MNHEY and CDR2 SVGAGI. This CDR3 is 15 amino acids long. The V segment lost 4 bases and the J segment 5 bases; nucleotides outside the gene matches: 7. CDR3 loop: CASSSPGTGNNEQFF. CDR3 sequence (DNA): TGTGCCAGCAGTTCACCCGGGACAGGTAACAATGAGCAGTTCTTC.

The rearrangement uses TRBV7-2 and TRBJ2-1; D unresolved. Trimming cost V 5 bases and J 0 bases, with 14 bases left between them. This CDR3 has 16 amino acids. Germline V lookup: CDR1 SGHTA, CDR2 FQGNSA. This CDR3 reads CASSDDEMSSYNEQFF. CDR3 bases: TGTGCCAGCAGCGACGATGAAATGAGCTCCTACAATGAGCAGTTCTTC.

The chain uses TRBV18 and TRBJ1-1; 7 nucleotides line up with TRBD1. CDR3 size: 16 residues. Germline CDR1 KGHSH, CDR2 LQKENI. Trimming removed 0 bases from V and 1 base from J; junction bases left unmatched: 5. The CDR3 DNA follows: TGTGCCAGCTCACCACCGGGGACAGCCAGGAACACTGAAGCTTTCTTT. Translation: CASSPPGTARNTEAFF.

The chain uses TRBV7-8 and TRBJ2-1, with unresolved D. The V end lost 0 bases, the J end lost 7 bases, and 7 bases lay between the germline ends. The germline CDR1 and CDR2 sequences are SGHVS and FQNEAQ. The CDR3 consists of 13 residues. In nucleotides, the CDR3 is TGTGCCAGCAGCTTAGCCCCTAGGAATGAGCAGTTCTTC. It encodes CASSLAPRNEQFF.

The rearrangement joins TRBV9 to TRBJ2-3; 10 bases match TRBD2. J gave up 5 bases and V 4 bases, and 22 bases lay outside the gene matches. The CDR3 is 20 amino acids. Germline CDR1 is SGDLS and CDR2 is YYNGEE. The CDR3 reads CASSLKSGGAGLGFGDTQYF. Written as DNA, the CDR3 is TGTGCCAGCAGCCTTAAGAGCGGGGGGGCCGGGTTAGGATTCGGAGATACGCAGTATTTT.

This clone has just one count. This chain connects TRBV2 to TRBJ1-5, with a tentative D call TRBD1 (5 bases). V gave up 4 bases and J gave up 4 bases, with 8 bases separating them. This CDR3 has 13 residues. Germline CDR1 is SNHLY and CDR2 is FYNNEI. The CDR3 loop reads CASSGGLNQPQHF. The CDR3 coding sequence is TGTGCCAGCAGTGGGGGGTTAAATCAGCCCCAGCATTTT.

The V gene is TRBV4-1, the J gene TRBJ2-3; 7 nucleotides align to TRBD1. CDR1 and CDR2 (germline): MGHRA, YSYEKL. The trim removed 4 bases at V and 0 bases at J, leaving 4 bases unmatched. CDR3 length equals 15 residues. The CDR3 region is CASSRTGQSTDTQYF. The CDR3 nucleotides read TGCGCCAGCAGCCGGACAGGCCAAAGCACAGATACGCAGTATTTT.

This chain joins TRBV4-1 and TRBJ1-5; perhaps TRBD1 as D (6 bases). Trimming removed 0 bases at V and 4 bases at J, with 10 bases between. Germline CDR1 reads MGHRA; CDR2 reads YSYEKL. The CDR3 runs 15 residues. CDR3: CASSQDSQGNQPQHF. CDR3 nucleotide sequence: TGCGCCAGCAGCCAAGATAGCCAGGGGAATCAGCCCCAGCATTTT.

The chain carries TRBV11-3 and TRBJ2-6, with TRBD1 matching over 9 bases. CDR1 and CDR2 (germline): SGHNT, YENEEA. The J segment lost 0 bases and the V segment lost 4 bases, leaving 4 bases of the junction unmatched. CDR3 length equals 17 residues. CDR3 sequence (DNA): TGTGCCAGCAGCTCGAGGACAGGGGTCTCTGGGGCCAACGTCCTGACTTTC. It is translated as CASSSRTGVSGANVLTF.

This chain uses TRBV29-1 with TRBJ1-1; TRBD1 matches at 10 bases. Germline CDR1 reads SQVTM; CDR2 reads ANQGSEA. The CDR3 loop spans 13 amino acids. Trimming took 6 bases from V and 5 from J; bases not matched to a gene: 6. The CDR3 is CSVADRGTTEAFF. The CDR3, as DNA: TGCAGCGTCGCGGACAGGGGGACAACTGAAGCTTTCTTT.

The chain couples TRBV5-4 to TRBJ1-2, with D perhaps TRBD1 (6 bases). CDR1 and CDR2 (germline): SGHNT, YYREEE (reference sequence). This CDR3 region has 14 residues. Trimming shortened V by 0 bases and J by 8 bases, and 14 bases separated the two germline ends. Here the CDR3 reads CASSLGQGYRGYTF. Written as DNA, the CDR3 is TGTGCCAGCAGCTTGGGTCAGGGGTACCGGGGCTACACCTTC.

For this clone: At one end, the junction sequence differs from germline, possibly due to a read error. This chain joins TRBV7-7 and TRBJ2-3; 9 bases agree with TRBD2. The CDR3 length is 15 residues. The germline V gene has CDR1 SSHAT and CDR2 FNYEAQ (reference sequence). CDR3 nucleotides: TGTGCTAGCAGGCAACTAGCGGGTAGCACAGATACGCAGTATTTT. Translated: CASRQLAGSTDTQYF.